Each of the 28 T cell receptor beta chains below was sequenced from the same sample in a study of shared clonotypes between healthy human individuals. Data came from immunoSEQ multiplex PCR; TCRdb stores just in-frame clones and leaves some out. Of more than 900,000 clones detected, more than 75% appear once; the ten largest clones hold 0.55% to 0.7%. Sequencing was done on a sample of memory CD4+ T cells from PBMCs. The sample's subset: CD45RA-negative fraction. The receptors derive from a man aged 18 to 30 in good health. Some clones in this sample may be carry-over from other donors' samples.

This clone was seen at least ten times. Other DNA sequences in the same sample also yield this CDR3. The rearrangement links TRBV7-2 to TRBJ1-1; no clear D. The germline V gene has CDR1 SGHTA and CDR2 FQGNSA. The germline V and J ends were trimmed by 1 base and 0 bases, with 6 bases remaining between them. The length of the CDR3 is 14 residues. CDR3 amino acids: CASSLVGLNTEAFF. CDR3 nucleotide sequence: TGTGCCAGCAGCTTAGTCGGATTGAACACTGAAGCTTTCTTT.

The CDR3: CASSLLTNEQFF. CDR3 sequence (DNA): TGTGCCAGCAGTCTTCTAACCAATGAGCAGTTCTTC. The J gene is TRBJ2-1, the V gene TRBV28; D uncertain. The CDR3 has 12 residues. Germline CDR1 MDHEN, CDR2 SYDVKM. V was shortened by 5 bases and J by 6 bases, with 8 bases between the two germline ends.

This rearrangement joins TRBV10-1 to TRBJ2-1; D remains unclear. The CDR3 has 14 residues. In germline, CDR1 is WNHNN, CDR2 SYGVQD (reference sequence). Trimming took 0 bases from V and 5 from J, leaving 8 bases between them. CDR3 DNA: TGCGCCAGCAGTGAGTCGGGAAGGGACAATGAGCAGTTCTTC. As protein: CASSESGRDNEQFF.

Turning to this clone: This specimen includes other DNA sequences encoding the same CDR3. The gene calls are TRBV18 and TRBJ1-1, with D hard to call. Germline assignment: CDR1 KGHSH and CDR2 LQKENI. The CDR3 has 14 amino acids. The V end lost 2 bases, the J end lost 0 bases, and 7 bases lay between the germline ends. CDR3 coding DNA: TGTGCCAGCTCACCAAGCACGCTGAACACTGAAGCTTTCTTT. It codes for CASSPSTLNTEAFF.

The chain combines TRBV6-6 with TRBJ2-7; 10 nucleotides agree with TRBD2. This CDR3 region has 15 residues. With V trimmed by 2 bases and J by 4 bases, 5 bases remained unmatched. CDR1 is MNHNY, CDR2 SVGAGI, per germline (reference sequence). The CDR3, as DNA: TGTGCCAGCAGTTACCGGCTAGCGGGGGTTTACGAGCAGTACTTC. As protein: CASSYRLAGVYEQYF.

The chain carries TRBV7-8 and TRBJ2-7; D not certain. CDR3 size: 13 residues. V lost 0 bases and J 3 bases, leaving 6 bases between the germline ends. Per the germline V gene, CDR1 is SGHVS and CDR2 is FQNEAQ. The CDR3 protein is CASSLARNYEQYF. Here the CDR3 DNA reads TGTGCCAGCAGCTTAGCCCGGAACTACGAGCAGTACTTC. Variable domain in full (rest from reference TRBV7-8 and TRBJ2-7): GAGVSQSPRYKVAKRGQDVALRCDPISGHVSLFWYQQALGQGPEFLTYFQNEAQLDKSGLPSDRFFAERPEGSVSTLKIQRTQQEDSAVYLCASSLARNYEQYFGPGTRLTVT.

V is TRBV4-1 and J is TRBJ2-7; 7 nucleotides line up with TRBD2. The CDR3 is made up of 16 amino acids. V was pared by 3 bases and J by 2 bases, with 10 bases of the junction left unmatched. Looked up from germline, CDR1 is MGHRA and CDR2 is YSYEKL. CDR3 amino acids: CASSQGGGGLPYEQYF. The CDR3 region has the DNA TGCGCCAGCAGCCAGGGGGGGGGAGGTTTACCCTACGAGCAGTACTTC.

The chain couples TRBV9 to TRBJ2-1; 11 nucleotides line up with TRBD2. The CDR3 has 15 amino acids. J gave up 10 bases and V 0 bases, and 6 bases lay outside the gene matches. Germline CDR1 is SGDLS and CDR2 is YYNGEE. This CDR3 is CASSVAGLAGGEQFF. The CDR3, as DNA: TGTGCCAGCAGCGTAGCAGGTCTAGCGGGAGGCGAGCAGTTCTTC.

The chain couples TRBV9 to TRBJ2-1; 10 nucleotides align to TRBD2. The length of the CDR3 is 15 residues. CDR1 and CDR2 from the germline V gene are SGDLS and YYNGEE. The V gene end was trimmed by 4 bases and the J gene end by 3 bases; junction bases not matched to a gene: 4. The CDR3 loop reads CASSPTSGNYNEQFF. The CDR3 region has the DNA TGTGCCAGCAGCCCCACTAGCGGGAACTACAATGAGCAGTTCTTC.

The chain links TRBV7-9 to TRBJ1-5, with no clear D. The V and J ends lost 0 bases and 6 bases respectively, with 12 bases between them. The CDR3 length is 15 residues. The germline V gene has CDR1 SEHNR and CDR2 FQNEAQ (reference sequence). The CDR3 sequence is CASSLAPMGGQPQHF. The CDR3 DNA sequence: TGTGCCAGCAGCTTAGCGCCGATGGGAGGTCAGCCCCAGCATTTT.

The chain carries TRBV2 and TRBJ1-3; no clear D gene. Germline-derived CDR1 and CDR2 are SNHLY and FYNNEI. This CDR3 contains 14 residues. V lost 2 bases to trimming and J lost 4 bases, with 9 bases between them. The CDR3 bases are TGTGCCAGCAGTGAATTTCGCGGGGGAAACACCATATATTTT. Encoded protein: CASSEFRGGNTIYF.

There are a few counts of this clone. The sample carries other DNA sequences with the same CDR3. The gene calls are TRBV5-1 and TRBJ2-5; D remains unclear. Trimming removed 5 bases from V and 1 base from J, with 3 bases in between. The CDR3 totals 11 residues. CDR1 is SGHRS, CDR2 YFSETQ, per germline. CDR3 bases: TGCGCCAGCAGACTCCAAGAGACCCAGTACTTC. Translation gives CASRLQETQYF.

The rearrangement links TRBV5-1 to TRBJ2-1; TRBD1 aligns across 7 bases. The V segment lost 2 bases and the J segment 4 bases; nucleotides outside the gene matches: 6. Germline V gene sequence: CDR1 SGHRS, CDR2 YFSETQ. This CDR3 region has 15 residues. The CDR3 nucleotides read TGCGCCAGCAGCTTTAGACAGGGCATATACAATGAGCAGTTCTTC. It encodes CASSFRQGIYNEQFF.

This clone was observed at least ten times. This chain links TRBV11-3 with TRBJ2-1; TRBD2 matches 8 bases. The CDR3 has 12 amino acids. The ends lost 3 bases at V and 16 bases at J; junction bases unmatched: 8. Germline V CDR1 and CDR2: SGHNT, YENEEA. CDR3 sequence reads: CASSFEAGVLFF. The CDR3, as DNA: TGTGCCAGCAGCTTCGAAGCGGGAGTTCTATTCTTC.

This clone was detected only once. The V and J genes are TRBV4-1 and TRBJ1-2; no firm D call. The V and J ends lost 3 bases and 2 bases respectively, with 13 bases between them. The CDR3 extends over 15 amino acids. CDR1 MGHRA and CDR2 YSYEKL come from the germline V gene. The CDR3 DNA reads as TGCGCCAGCAGCCACCAGGCCCAACGGAACTATGGCTACACCTTC. This gives the protein CASSHQAQRNYGYTF.

The CDR3 loop reads CASSRGVGASYEQYF. The DNA for the CDR3 is TGTGCCAGCAGCCGGGGAGTCGGGGCCTCCTACGAGCAGTACTTC. V and J are TRBV6-6 and TRBJ2-7; D may match TRBD1 or TRBD2 (5 bases each). CDR3 length equals 15 residues. Germline-derived CDR1 and CDR2 are MNHNY and SVGAGI (reference sequence). Trimming stripped 6 bases from V and 0 bases from J, with 15 bases between.

This rearrangement joins TRBV10-3 to TRBJ2-7, with D maybe TRBD1 (6 bases). CDR3 length: 14 amino acids. Per germline, CDR1 ENHRY and CDR2 SYGVKD. V lost 2 bases, J lost 3 bases, and 11 bases lay in between. Here the CDR3 reads CAISEPRDNYEQYF. CDR3 in DNA: TGTGCCATCAGTGAGCCCAGGGACAACTACGAGCAGTACTTC.

The sample holds one count of this clone. Within the sample, other DNA sequences also encode this same CDR3. The chain employs TRBV19 and TRBJ1-5; TRBD1 is a possible D gene (6 bases). This CDR3 is built from 14 residues. Germline V CDR1 and CDR2: LNHDA, SQIVND (reference sequence). V lost 5 bases and J 2 bases, leaving 10 bases between the germline ends. This CDR3 is CASSLRTGNQPQHF. The CDR3 DNA is TGTGCCAGTAGTCTAAGGACAGGCAATCAGCCCCAGCATTTT.

J is TRBJ2-6 and V is TRBV5-1, with 7 nucleotides matching TRBD1. V gave up 4 bases and J gave up 3 bases; unmatched junction bases: 13. CDR1 is SGHRS, CDR2 YFSETQ, per germline. The CDR3 runs 18 residues. The CDR3 here is CASSRDSRGVGGANVLTF. In DNA form, the CDR3 reads TGCGCCAGCAGCAGGGACAGTCGGGGCGTTGGTGGGGCCAACGTCCTGACTTTC.

This clone was seen only once. One base separates it from a far larger clone, so it is likely a read error. The same CDR3 can be traced to other DNA sequences in this sample. The V call is TRBV7-9, the J call TRBJ2-1, with D hard to call. Germline CDR1 reads SEHNR; CDR2 reads FQNEAQ (reference sequence). This CDR3 spans 15 amino acids. Written as DNA, the CDR3 is TGTGCCAGCAGCTTAGTTCCAGAGGCCTATAATGAGCAGTTCTTC. It translates to CASSLVPEAYNEQFF.

J is TRBJ2-3 and V is TRBV28; 12 nucleotides agree with TRBD2. The length of the CDR3 is 14 residues. The J segment lost 4 bases and the V segment lost 8 bases, leaving 4 bases of the junction unmatched. Germline loops: CDR1 MDHEN, CDR2 SYDVKM. The CDR3 reads CASQTSGSSDTQYF. The CDR3 nucleotides are TGTGCCAGCCAGACTAGCGGGAGTTCAGATACGCAGTATTTT.

CDR3 region: CASSKQDRGPGGYTF. The CDR3 DNA follows: TGTGCCAGCAGCAAACAGGACAGGGGGCCGGGTGGCTACACCTTC. The chain employs TRBV5-4 and TRBJ1-2; 11 bases are shared with TRBD1. CDR1 is SGHNT, CDR2 YYREEE, per germline (reference sequence). The CDR3 sequence is 15 residues long. V lost 4 bases, J lost 7 bases, and 9 bases stayed unmatched.

On this clone itself: This specimen includes other DNA sequences encoding the same CDR3. The V and J genes are TRBV9 and TRBJ2-5; 7 bases are shared with TRBD2. Germline V lookup: CDR1 SGDLS, CDR2 YYNGEE. The CDR3 runs to 15 residues. The junction had 6 bases not matched to a gene; V was cut back by 0 bases and J by 4 bases. The CDR3 DNA sequence: TGTGCCAGCAGCGTAGCTAGCGGAGTGGGAGAGACCCAGTACTTC. It translates to CASSVASGVGETQYF.

In its sample, this clone was seen a few times. V and J are TRBV2 and TRBJ2-2; D is perhaps TRBD2 (5 bases). The CDR3 loop spans 15 amino acids. Per germline, CDR1 SNHLY and CDR2 FYNNEI. V was clipped by 1 base and J by 7 bases, with 13 bases between them. CDR3 region: CASSEGPSRHGELFF. The CDR3 DNA is TGTGCCAGCAGTGAAGGCCCTAGCAGGCACGGGGAGCTGTTTTTT.

The rearrangement joins TRBV2 to TRBJ2-4; 8 nucleotides line up with TRBD2. The V segment lost 2 bases and the J segment 0 bases; nucleotides outside the gene matches: 15. From germline, CDR1 is SNHLY and CDR2 FYNNEI. The CDR3 extends over 20 amino acids. The CDR3: CASSERESSGRTLAKNIQYF. CDR3 DNA: TGTGCCAGCAGTGAAAGGGAATCGAGCGGGAGAACCCTAGCCAAAAACATTCAGTACTTC.

The V and J genes are TRBV14 and TRBJ1-2; tentatively, D is TRBD1 (5 bases). CDR1 is SGHDN, CDR2 FVKESK, per germline. V lost 5 bases and J lost 8, with 18 bases in between. This CDR3 is built from 14 residues. The CDR3 spells CASSLIPGAGGYTF. In nucleotides, the CDR3 is TGTGCCAGCAGCTTGATACCCGGGGCAGGCGGCTACACCTTC.

The chain carries TRBV7-8 and TRBJ2-7; 8 bases align to TRBD1. V was pared by 2 bases and J by 6 bases, with 12 bases of the junction left unmatched. The germline V gene has CDR1 SGHVS and CDR2 FQNEAQ. CDR3 length equals 16 residues. The CDR3 DNA reads as TGTGCCAGCAGCTTATTGGGTGACAGGGGAAGGGTCGAGCAGTACTTC. It encodes CASSLLGDRGRVEQYF.

The chain recombines TRBV5-6 with TRBJ1-4; D not resolved. In germline, CDR1 is SGHDT, CDR2 YYEEEE. This CDR3 contains 15 residues. Trimming left V 0 bases short and J 4 bases short, with 10 bases between. The DNA of the CDR3 is TGTGCCAGCAGCTTGGATGGTAGTGGTAATGAAAAACTGTTTTTT. It specifies CASSLDGSGNEKLFF.